A single sample is the source of the 21 T cell receptor beta chains below, sequenced in a study of blood T cell repertoires in COVID-19. The assay was immunoSEQ multiplex PCR, and TCRdb's table has in-frame clones only and misses some. The table records 40,000 to 50,000 clones, around nine tenths of them present only once. What was sequenced was peripheral blood. These receptors all stem from a human donor in a cohort sampled during active COVID-19.

The rearrangement links TRBV4-3 to TRBJ2-7, with 7 bases aligning to TRBD2. Germline V gene data show CDR1 as LGHNA and CDR2 as YSLEER. The CDR3 covers 15 residues. With 3 bases clipped from V and 0 bases from J, the junction kept 5 bases outside the gene matches. DNA for the CDR3: TGCGCCAGCAGCCAGGGGGGACTACCCTCCTACGAGCAGTACTTC. Amino acid sequence: CASSQGGLPSYEQYF.

There are a few counts of this clone. This chain connects TRBV7-9 to TRBJ2-7, with 7 bases aligning to TRBD1. J lost 3 bases, V lost 5 bases, and 7 bases had no gene match. CDR3 length equals 14 residues. The V gene's germline CDR1 is SEHNR and CDR2 FQNEAQ (reference sequence). The CDR3 DNA reads as TGTGCCAGCAGCCCTTGGACAGGCTTCTACGAGCAGTACTTC. Translating gives CASSPWTGFYEQYF.

J is TRBJ2-7 and V is TRBV7-2; perhaps TRBD2 as D (6 bases). This CDR3 is 16 amino acids long. Germline CDR1 reads SGHTA; CDR2 reads FQGNSA. The ends were cut back, 0 bases at V and 0 bases at J, with 12 bases in the middle. CDR3 amino acids: CASSLAWGLPSYEQYF. The CDR3 DNA sequence: TGTGCCAGCAGCTTAGCTTGGGGACTCCCCTCCTACGAGCAGTACTTC. The whole variable domain, remainder taken from reference TRBV7-2 and TRBJ2-7, is GAGVSQSPSNKVTEKGKDVELRCDPISGHTALYWYRQSLGQGLEFLIYFQGNSAPDKSGLPSDRFSAERTGGSVSTLTIQRTQQEDSAVYLCASSLAWGLPSYEQYFGPGTRLTVT.

This chain connects TRBV6-5 to TRBJ2-7, with 10 bases matching TRBD2. The trim removed 3 bases at V and 0 bases at J, leaving 2 bases unmatched. The CDR3 extends over 15 amino acids. The V gene's germline CDR1 is MNHEY and CDR2 SVGAGI. The CDR3 DNA follows: TGTGCCAGCAGTTATCAGCGGGGGGGCTCCTACGAGCAGTACTTC. It yields the protein CASSYQRGGSYEQYF.

This sequence joins TRBV7-4 and TRBJ1-4; D might be TRBD1 (5 bases). The CDR3 covers 14 residues. Trimming cost V 7 bases and J 6 bases, with 15 bases left between them. CDR1 SGHVT and CDR2 SQSDAQ come from the germline V gene. CDR3 nucleotide sequence: TGTGCCAGCACCCTGGGGGGAGAGGATGAAAAACTGTTTTTT. Residues: CASTLGGEDEKLFF.

The V and J genes are TRBV19 and TRBJ1-5; no reliable D call. Trimming took 6 bases from V and 7 from J, leaving 10 bases between them. Germline V CDR1 and CDR2: LNHDA, SQIVND (reference sequence). The CDR3 runs to 12 residues. CDR3 amino acids: CASSQRHQPQHF. The CDR3 DNA follows: TGTGCCAGTAGCCAACGACACCAGCCCCAGCATTTT. The full variable domain, completed using reference TRBV19 and TRBJ1-5, is DGGITQSPKYLFRKEGQNVTLSCEQNLNHDAMYWYRQDPGQGLRLIYYSQIVNDFQKGDIAEGYSVSREKKESFPLTVTSAQKNPTAFYLCASSQRHQPQHFGDGTRLSIL.

The CDR3 loop is CASSLERGDTYNEQFF. As DNA, the CDR3 is TGTGCCAGCAGCTTAGAGCGGGGGGACACCTACAATGAGCAGTTCTTC. The chain links TRBV11-2 to TRBJ2-1; TRBD2 matches 8 bases. The CDR3 contains 16 residues. Germline values: CDR1 SGHAT, CDR2 FQNNGV. J gave up 2 bases and V 0 bases, and 3 bases lay outside the gene matches.

This clone was seen just once. J is TRBJ1-5 and V is TRBV6-6; D remains ambiguous. In germline, CDR1 is MNHNY, CDR2 SVGAGI (reference sequence). This CDR3 is 14 amino acids long. V was cut by 7 bases and J by 3 bases, with 13 bases left in between. The DNA of the CDR3 is TGTGCCAGCACCTCACACCCGCTCAATCAGCCCCAGCATTTT. As protein: CASTSHPLNQPQHF.

The rearrangement links TRBV6-5 to TRBJ1-2; 8 nucleotides line up with TRBD1. CDR1 is MNHEY, CDR2 SVGAGI, per germline. V lost 4 bases, J lost 8 bases, and 9 bases stayed unmatched. The CDR3 has 14 amino acids. In DNA form, the CDR3 reads TGTGCCAGCAGTTTATTCGGACAGGGTGGGGGCTACACCTTC. Translated, it gives CASSLFGQGGGYTF.

The chain employs TRBV5-6 and TRBJ1-2, with 9 bases fitting TRBD1. Germline V gene data show CDR1 as SGHDT and CDR2 as YYEEEE. V was pared by 2 bases and J by 7 bases, with 3 bases of the junction left unmatched. This CDR3 has 13 amino acids. The CDR3 sequence is CASSLQGAGGYTF. The CDR3 DNA reads TGTGCCAGCAGCTTACAGGGGGCTGGTGGCTACACCTTC.

The chain has TRBV4-3 and TRBJ1-1; TRBD1 aligns across 8 bases. V shed 2 bases, J shed 4 bases, and the junction held 6 bases outside the gene matches. The germline V gene encodes CDR1 LGHNA and CDR2 YSLEER. The CDR3 spans 15 residues. CDR3 protein: CASSQFTGGVTEAFF. The CDR3 DNA sequence: TGCGCCAGCAGCCAATTTACAGGGGGTGTCACTGAAGCTTTCTTT.

The chain employs TRBV6-1 and TRBJ1-2; no clear D. Germline CDR1 is MNHNS and CDR2 is SASEGT. CDR3 size: 13 residues. V dropped 2 bases and J dropped 7 bases, with 11 bases sitting between them. The CDR3 sequence: CASSENGDRGYTF. DNA of the CDR3: TGTGCCAGCAGTGAAAACGGGGATCGTGGCTACACCTTC.

J is TRBJ2-5 and V is TRBV7-2; 11 bases map to TRBD2. Losses at the gene ends were 4 bases for V and 2 bases for J; bases not matched to a gene: 6. The CDR3 spans 16 residues. In germline, CDR1 is SGHTA, CDR2 FQGNSA. The CDR3 sequence is CASSSASGGIQETQYF. In DNA, the CDR3 is TGTGCCAGCAGCTCTGCTAGCGGGGGGATTCAAGAGACCCAGTACTTC.

The chain couples TRBV7-2 to TRBJ2-7; TRBD2 matches 8 bases. V lost 7 bases to trimming and J lost 2 bases; unmatched junction nucleotides: 7. From germline, CDR1 is SGHTA and CDR2 FQGNSA. The CDR3 is 14 residues long. CDR3 nucleotide sequence: TGTGCCAGCAACCTAAGCGGGGGACCCTACGAGCAGTACTTC. It yields the protein CASNLSGGPYEQYF. The whole variable domain, filled in from reference TRBV7-2 and TRBJ2-7, reads GAGVSQSPSNKVTEKGKDVELRCDPISGHTALYWYRQSLGQGLEFLIYFQGNSAPDKSGLPSDRFSAERTGGSVSTLTIQRTQQEDSAVYLCASNLSGGPYEQYFGPGTRLTVT.

This chain connects TRBV6-2 or TRBV6-3 to TRBJ2-7, with 9 positions matching TRBD1. Germline V gene lookup returns CDR1 MNHEY and CDR2 SVGEGT. V lost 6 bases, J lost 6 bases, and 9 bases stayed unmatched. CDR3 size: 14 residues. Here the CDR3 DNA reads TGTGCCAGCAGCCCGGGACAGGGCCTATTCGAGCAGTACTTC. Protein: CASSPGQGLFEQYF.

This clone was counted only a few times. The chain has TRBV15 and TRBJ1-3; TRBD1 agrees at 8 bases. Germline lookup yields CDR1 LNHNV and CDR2 YYDKDF (reference sequence). V trimming: 5 bases; J trimming: 2 bases; junction bases outside the gene matches: 5. The CDR3 length is 15 residues. Written as DNA, the CDR3 is TGTGCCACCAGCCGCGACAGGGGTCCTGGAAACACCATATATTTT. Protein sequence: CATSRDRGPGNTIYF.

V usage is TRBV7-9 and J usage is TRBJ1-2, with D possibly matching TRBD1 (6 bases). This CDR3 region has 13 residues. V was cut by 5 bases and J by 1 base, with 8 bases left in between. Germline V gene data show CDR1 as SEHNR and CDR2 as FQNEAQ (reference sequence). The CDR3 spells CASSPDSNYGYTF. CDR3 in DNA: TGTGCCAGCAGCCCGGACAGTAACTATGGCTACACCTTC.

This clone was detected only once. V usage is TRBV10-3 and J usage is TRBJ1-5; D is ambiguous. CDR1 and CDR2 (germline): ENHRY, SYGVKD. CDR3 length: 14 residues. Between the trimmed V and J ends, which lost 0 bases and 2 bases, there was a span of 5 bases. The CDR3 bases are TGTGCCATCAGTGAGTCGAGCGGCAATCAGCCCCAGCATTTT. This codes for CAISESSGNQPQHF.

This sequence joins TRBV19 and TRBJ1-6; D is unresolved. Germline CDR1 is LNHDA and CDR2 is SQIVND (reference sequence). V was clipped by 5 bases and J by 13 bases, with 15 bases between them. There are 13 residues in the CDR3. The DNA of the CDR3 is TGTGCCAGTAGTCCGCCCGCAGTCGGGCCCCTCCACTTT. Translated, it gives CASSPPAVGPLHF.

As DNA, the CDR3 is TGTGCCAGCAGCTTAGGGCCAGGGGTGGGGAACACTGAAGCTTTCTTT. This translates into CASSLGPGVGNTEAFF. The chain links TRBV7-8 to TRBJ1-1; D might be TRBD1 (6 bases). CDR3 size: 16 residues. Germline-derived CDR1 and CDR2 are SGHVS and FQNEAQ. V gave up 1 base and J gave up 1 base, with 13 bases separating them.

V gene TRBV6-2 or TRBV6-3 combines with J gene TRBJ2-7; D call uncertain. Germline CDR1 is MNHEY and CDR2 is SVGEGT. Trimming pared 1 base from V and 2 bases from J, leaving 3 bases between. CDR3 length equals 12 residues. The CDR3 region has the DNA TGTGCCAGCAGTTACTTCACCTACGAGCAGTACTTC. Translating it yields CASSYFTYEQYF.